A single sample gave rise to the 6 T cell receptor beta chains below, sequenced in a study of cytomegalovirus exposure and HLA in healthy donors (dated by TCRdb to 2015 to 2018). Libraries came from the immunoSEQ multiplex PCR assay. For the multiplex PCR, a mixture combining 60 forward primers for TCR Vbeta segments and 13 reverse primers for TCR Jbeta segments was used. TCRdb mirrors the immuneACCESS table, restricted to in-frame sequences. Some clones are absent from its copies; in checked studies, under half trace to an unresolved V gene, and the reason for the others is unknown. The table for this sample lists 150,000 to 200,000 clones; approximately 86% of them were counted only once. 1.5% to 2% of the sample goes to the ten largest clones. Sequencing input: PBMCs. The source of these receptors is a woman aged 18-29 years in good health and CMV-seronegative.

The chain is built from TRBV6-1 and TRBJ1-6; D uncertain. The length of the CDR3 is 13 residues. Per the germline V gene, CDR1 is MNHNS and CDR2 is SASEGT. The V end was cut by 7 bases, the J end by 5 bases, with 9 bases between. In DNA, the CDR3 is TGTGCCAGCAAACAGTTAAATAATTCACCCCTCCACTTT. Translation: CASKQLNNSPLHF.

V and J are TRBV6-1 and TRBJ2-3, with 11 bases fitting TRBD2. Trimming took 9 bases from V and 1 from J; bases not matched to a gene: 3. Germline-derived CDR1 and CDR2 are MNHNS and SASEGT. The CDR3 is 14 amino acids. CDR3 sequence reads: CASLAGGGTDTQYF. CDR3 bases: TGTGCCAGTTTAGCGGGAGGGGGCACAGATACGCAGTATTTT.

The chain employs TRBV6-5 and TRBJ2-3, with 11 nucleotides matching TRBD2. Germline V CDR1 and CDR2: MNHEY, SVGAGI. The CDR3 has 16 amino acids. V dropped 0 bases and J dropped 4; count of bases not matched to a gene: 3. The CDR3 nucleotides are TGTGCCAGCAGTTACTCCCTAGCGGGGGGCCCAGATACGCAGTATTTT. It translates to CASSYSLAGGPDTQYF.

This clone has only one observation. This chain's CDR3 is CASSREWNYGYTF. The CDR3 region has the DNA TGTGCCAGCAGTAGAGAGTGGAACTATGGCTACACCTTC. V usage is TRBV5-4 and J usage is TRBJ1-2; no clear D. Trimming shortened V by 5 bases and J by 2 bases, and 10 bases separated the two germline ends. Germline lookup yields CDR1 SGHNT and CDR2 YYREEE (reference sequence). The CDR3 spans 13 residues.

The chain is built from TRBV27 and TRBJ1-5, with a tentative D call TRBD1 (6 bases). The CDR3 length is 14 residues. Trimming stripped 4 bases from V and 7 bases from J, with 14 bases between. Germline CDR1 MNHEY, CDR2 SMNVEV (reference sequence). CDR3 sequence (DNA): TGTGCCAGCAGTTCCCAGGGGCCCCACCAGCCCCAGCATTTT. This sequence encodes CASSSQGPHQPQHF.

This chain links TRBV6-1 with TRBJ1-2, with D uncertain. CDR1 is MNHNS, CDR2 SASEGT, per germline. V lost 4 bases and J lost 1, with 13 bases in between. CDR3 length: 15 amino acids. CDR3 bases: TGTGCCAGCAGTGTAAAGTCGGTGGTTAACTATGGCTACACCTTC. Translation gives CASSVKSVVNYGYTF.